This T cell receptor beta chain is from a study of CD8 T cells in ankylosing spondylitis. One entry per CDR3 protein, called by TCRdb with MiXCR from the 5' RACE reads. The profile shows under 450,000 distinct CDR3 sequences, approximately 22% of them singletons. This CDR3 is 15 amino acids long. The sequence derives from a male donor with ankylosing spondylitis or in good health (not recorded which). Sequenced input: blood, either unsorted or a sorted T cell fraction (not recorded which). This chain connects TRBV21-1 to TRBJ2-7; the DNA was not used to check the table's D call, TRBD1. TRBV21-1 is described as a pseudogene. The chain's CDR3 is CASTSRDGSSYEQYF. The CDR3 region has the DNA TGTGCCAGCACCAGCCGGGACGGGAGCTCCTACGAGCAGTACTTC.